The 8 T cell receptor beta chains reported below all come from one sample, sequenced in a study of shared clonotypes between healthy human individuals. Assay used: immunoSEQ multiplex PCR; TCRdb lists only in-frame clones, some missing. This repertoire shows roughly 1,000,000 clones, 75% to 85% found once; its top ten account for approximately 0.5%. Sequenced material: memory CD4+ T cells from PBMCs. Stated subset: CD45RA-negative fraction. These receptors were collected from a man in his late teens or twenties in good health. Some clones in this sample may be carry-over from other donors' samples.

This sequence joins TRBV27 and TRBJ1-1; D perhaps matches TRBD1 (6 bases). The CDR3 contains 17 residues. The germline gives CDR1 MNHEY, CDR2 SMNVEV (reference sequence). Between the trimmed V and J ends, which lost 2 bases and 1 base, there was a span of 17 bases. CDR3 amino acids: CASSLRQGRTTNTEAFF. The CDR3 DNA sequence: TGTGCCAGCAGTTTACGGCAGGGGAGGACTACGAACACTGAAGCTTTCTTT.

The rearrangement links TRBV9 to TRBJ1-2; 8 bases map to TRBD1. The CDR3 contains 16 residues. In germline, CDR1 is SGDLS, CDR2 YYNGEE. The ends lost 3 bases at V and 4 bases at J; junction bases unmatched: 11. DNA for the CDR3: TGTGCCAGCAGCGGAGCCAATCGGGGACAGGCCTATGGCTACACCTTC. This encodes CASSGANRGQAYGYTF. Together with reference TRBV9 and TRBJ1-2, the CDR3 gives the full variable domain: DSGVTQTPKHLITATGQRVTLRCSPRSGDLSVYWYQQSLDQGLQFLIQYYNGEERAKGNILERFSAQQFPDLHSELNLSSLELGDSALYFCASSGANRGQAYGYTFGSGTRLTVV.

This sequence joins TRBV6-1 and TRBJ2-7; perhaps TRBD2 as D (5 bases). Trimming pared 10 bases from V and 4 bases from J, leaving 14 bases between. The germline gives CDR1 MNHNS, CDR2 SASEGT. This CDR3 spans 12 amino acids. The CDR3 sequence is CAITTTPYEQYF. The CDR3 nucleotides are TGTGCCATCACGACTACGCCTTACGAGCAGTACTTC.

J is TRBJ2-3 and V is TRBV19; no clear D. Per the germline V gene, CDR1 is LNHDA and CDR2 is SQIVND (reference sequence). Deletions cut 5 bases from V and 2 bases from J, with 11 bases between. The CDR3 length is 14 residues. CDR3 protein: CASSPHPLTDTQYF. In nucleotides, the CDR3 is TGTGCCAGTAGTCCCCACCCTCTCACAGATACGCAGTATTTT.

The V and J genes are TRBV19 and TRBJ2-5; 8 nucleotides align to TRBD1. Germline-derived CDR1 and CDR2 are LNHDA and SQIVND (reference sequence). Losses at the gene ends were 5 bases for V and 5 bases for J; bases not matched to a gene: 7. The CDR3 is made up of 14 amino acids. CDR3 loop: CASSPRTGWETQYF. The CDR3 DNA reads TGTGCCAGTAGTCCACGGACAGGGTGGGAGACCCAGTACTTC. The whole variable domain, remainder taken from reference TRBV19 and TRBJ2-5, is DGGITQSPKYLFRKEGQNVTLSCEQNLNHDAMYWYRQDPGQGLRLIYYSQIVNDFQKGDIAEGYSVSREKKESFPLTVTSAQKNPTAFYLCASSPRTGWETQYFGPGTRLLVL.

In DNA form, the CDR3 reads TGTGCCAGCAGCTTAAGTAGATCGAAGCGGGAGGGCTACAATGAGCAGTTCTTC. Translated, it gives CASSLSRSKREGYNEQFF. V usage is TRBV7-2 and J usage is TRBJ2-1; TRBD2 aligns across 10 bases. Losses at the gene ends were 2 bases for V and 3 bases for J; bases not matched to a gene: 10. The CDR3 contains 18 residues. Germline CDR1 reads SGHTA; CDR2 reads FQGNSA.

With regard to this clone: Other DNA sequences from this sample encode an identical CDR3 as well. The CDR3 region is CASSLGQRGSYEQYF. DNA for the CDR3: TGTGCCAGCAGCTTGGGCCAGCGGGGGTCCTACGAGCAGTACTTC. This chain uses TRBV5-4 with TRBJ2-7; 8 nucleotides align to TRBD2. The J segment lost 1 base and the V segment lost 0 bases, leaving 3 bases of the junction unmatched. The CDR3 spans 15 residues. CDR1 is SGHNT, CDR2 YYREEE, per germline (reference sequence).

The chain joins TRBV29-1 to TRBJ1-1; D is ambiguous. CDR3 length: 11 amino acids. The V end lost 4 bases, the J end lost 1 base, and 4 bases lay between the germline ends. Germline CDR1 reads SQVTM; CDR2 reads ANQGSEA. CDR3 protein: CSVGKNTEAFF. In DNA form, the CDR3 reads TGCAGCGTTGGGAAGAACACTGAAGCTTTCTTT.